In its sample, the clone carrying this TCR beta chain was seen once. The antigen remains unidentified. V was pared by 5 bases and J by 2 bases, with 8 bases of the junction left unmatched. The CDR3 is 16 residues long. Germline CDR1 LNHDA, CDR2 SQIVND (reference sequence). These data come from a study of CD8+CD57+ T cells in acquired aplastic anemia. Across the whole study: Sorted CD4+ plus CD8+ cells gave DNA averaging 3.2 ug. General observations from the study: Statistical testing detected no significant gap in CD8+ Simpson's diversity between patients and controls. Found in both controls and patients were twenty-nine CD8+ CDR3 sequences.

Profiles of TCR beta VDJ and CDR3 were generated from a genomic DNA template. TCRdb re-derived calls from the reads in MiXCR, one entry per CDR3 protein. The sample shows around 200,000 distinct CDR3 sequences, about 59% of them seen only once. What was sequenced was sorted CD4+, CD8+, or CD8+CD57+ T cells (not recorded which) from PBMCs. This receptor was identified in a human donor in good health. This chain uses TRBV19 with TRBJ2-1; 8 positions match TRBD2. CDR3 region: CASSLRRGVPYNEQFF. The CDR3 nucleotides read TGTGCCAGTAGTCTCAGGCGGGGGGTTCCCTACAATGAGCAGTTCTTC.